This TCR beta chain was profiled in a study of cytomegalovirus exposure and HLA in healthy donors. The CDR3 runs to 14 residues. Trimming cost V 8 bases and J 6 bases; bases outside gene matches: 5. Germline V CDR1 and CDR2: LNHDA, SQIVND (reference sequence). The primer mix had 60 Vbeta and 13 Jbeta primers. The protocol was immunoSEQ multiplex PCR, while the TCRdb copy is restricted to in-frame clones and leaves out a portion. In the table there are about 180,000 clones, around four fifths of which are singletons. This clone was observed a single time. Its antigen is not known. Study conclusions and caveats: When a later analysis was performed, an Asian-associated ancestry cluster reportedly had fewer N-insertions than the approximately 680-donor mean. For presence/absence analyses, sequencing depth was assumed to be roughly uniform across donors.

The sequenced material came from PBMCs. The chain is built from TRBV19 and TRBJ2-1; TRBD2 agrees at 12 bases. The sequence came from a boy between 2 and 10 years old in good health and CMV-seronegative. The CDR3 DNA reads TGTGCCAGTGGGGGACTAGCGGGTGGCAATGAGCAGTTCTTC. Translated: CASGGLAGGNEQFF.